The subject of this entry is one T cell receptor (beta chain). This record comes from a study of control samples from healthy donors and cancer patients. Sequencing used immunoSEQ multiplex PCR; TCRdb keeps in-frame clones, though not all of them. The sample consists of tens of thousands of clones, 91% of them appearing once. Trimming removed 1 base from V and 0 bases from J, with 2 bases in between. This CDR3 contains 13 residues. Per the germline V gene, CDR1 is SGHKS and CDR2 is YYEKEE (reference sequence). The sample consisted of blood. The rearrangement uses TRBV5-5 and TRBJ1-3; D gene uncertain. The TCR comes from a young man in good health. CDR3 residues: CASSLSSGNTIYF. Written as DNA, the CDR3 is TGTGCCAGCAGCTTGAGCTCTGGAAACACCATATATTTT.